This paragraph covers one T cell receptor beta chain sequence. This clonotype was detected a few times. Its antigen is still unknown. Base qualities are not recorded, but no much larger clone differs from it by a single base. The 35 to 40 donors, aged about 6 to 95 years, were systemically healthy Caucasian individuals from Russia. About 9.8 milliliters of peripheral blood were drawn from each donor into EDTA-treated Vacutainer tubes. Ficoll-Paque density-gradient centrifugation was used to isolate PBMCs, with at least 6.5 million per sample. Trizol reagent was used to extract total RNA from the PBMCs, yielding at least 6 micrograms per sample. The percentages of naive CD45RAhigh/CD27high T cells were determined by flow cytometry on a PBMC aliquot from every donor. The library relied on 5' RACE. The reads were generated on an Illumina HiSeq 2500. A second PCR of roughly 6 to 12 cycles was run with a J-beta primer mix and a sample-barcoded 5' primer. A template-switch 5' adaptor carrying 12 random nucleotides introduced a unique molecular identifier onto each TCR beta cDNA molecule. At least 2.5 million CDR3-containing paired-end reads were obtained from each sample. All of the RNA was converted into first-strand cDNA using the Mint cDNA synthesis kit, with a TRBC-specific oligonucleotide serving as the primer. Following uracil-DNA glycosylase treatment, a first 18-cycle PCR with universal primers M1SS and BC2_uni_R was performed on all cDNA. As for the original processing: Each sample was normalized by randomly selecting 1 million high-quality reads, each carrying a distinct molecular identifier. Reads with shared molecular identifiers were discarded instead of being binned into consensus sequences. MiTCR, with a Q25 quality threshold and the strictest error-elimination algorithm, was used for CDR3 identification, clonotype clustering and error correction. A nonparametric unseen species model with Euler transformation was used to estimate lower-bound total TCR beta diversity. TCRdb itself trimmed the public reads at Q25 with fastp, ran MiXCR and retained productive beta chains. All rows with the same CDR3 protein become a single entry with the most common DNA and genes. The V and J calls follow TCRdb's processing rather than the paper's. The sample table holds over a million distinct CDR3 sequences, of which 40% to 50% were seen once. In total, the top ten clones hold about 20% of the sample.

Compared with germline, V lacks 3 bases and J lacks 3 bases; bases without a gene match: 7. Inclusive of the bounding cysteine and phenylalanine, the CDR3 is 16 residues long. Of all the DNA, just the CDR3 is kept, 48 bases in frame from base 1. CDR1 MNHEY and CDR2 SMNVEV are derived from the germline V gene (reference sequence). The data were taken from a study of blood T cells in healthy people across ages (dated by TCRdb to the mid-2010s). At the level of the whole study: In model experiments, template switching captured roughly one uniquely barcoded TCR beta cDNA molecule for every two T cells. To track age-related changes in TCR beta repertoire diversity, the study relied on deep sequencing normalized with unique cDNA molecular identifiers. Four age groups were formed from the donors: young (average roughly 15 years), middle-aged (approximately 41), aged (62) and long-lived (roughly 81). To avoid experimental bias, donors of different ages were distributed randomly across sequencing lanes. Two additional independent replicas of 1 million unique cDNA reads from the same blood draw were analyzed for two donors (one aged 18 to 30 and one aged 80 or older). The full study reports these points: As age increased, observed TCR beta diversity per million T cells dropped in a roughly linear way, and a significant reduction was already evident by age about 40. Because the CMV infection status of the donors was unknown, age-related changes in expanded clonotypes may potentially have been confounded. Total diversity estimates from one million sequenced T cells were considered lower bounds and underestimates. Bulk unsorted PBMC profiling prevented conclusive comparison of naive and antigen-experienced compartments. Compared with the aged group, the long-lived group had more naive CD4+ T cells, fewer expanded clones and increased TCR diversity, suggesting age selection. Observed TCR beta diversity correlated strongly with the percentage of naive T cells measured by flow cytometry.

This clonotype originated in a woman in her sixties in good health. Sample: blood. The rearrangement combines TRBV27 with TRBJ1-5, with 8 middle bases fitting TRBD1. The sequenced DNA is TGTGCCAGCAGTTTTTTATCGGACAGGGACAATCAGCCCCAGCATTTT. Its protein product is CASSFLSDRDNQPQHF.